This note documents a single TCR beta chain sequence. The data were taken from a study of blood T cell repertoires in COVID-19. Study overall: Sites across the United States, Italy and Spain contributed samples from acute and convalescent COVID-19.

Repertoires were generated with immunoSEQ multiplex PCR, while TCRdb's copy carries only in-frame clones and drops some. Among some 160,000 clones, 80% were seen once, and the ten largest hold 5%. Germline V gene lookup returns CDR1 SGHTA and CDR2 FQGTGA. The CDR3 length is 13 residues. With 5 bases removed from V and 4 bases from J, the gap between germline ends came to 9 bases. This sequence was found in a woman in her fifties or sixties with acute or convalescent COVID-19. The gene calls are TRBV7-3 and TRBJ1-3; no clear D. Sequenced sample: peripheral blood. CDR3 sequence (DNA): TGTGCCAGCAGCATCGGACTGGGAAACACCATATATTTT. It yields the protein CASSIGLGNTIYF.